These T cell receptor beta chains were read from a single sample in a study of beta chain features in type 1 diabetes. Profiled with immunoSEQ multiplex PCR; TCRdb holds only in-frame clones, not every one. The sample holds 300,000 to 450,000 clones, over 8.5% seen once. Specimen: central memory CD4+ T cells from blood. The receptors were sampled from a man aged 30 to 39 with type 1 diabetes. Each CDR3 is given without its conserved first and last residue. Fields, in order: J gene, V gene, clone size, CDR3 protein. For some rows the clone size is stated as once, few or many, or as a class when expanded; others skip it.

J gene: TRBJ2-2; V gene: TRBV19; clone size: few; CDR3 protein: ASSRQGAGTGELF
J gene: TRBJ2-3; V gene: TRBV7-9; clone size: many; CDR3 protein: ASSLLADTQY
J gene: TRBJ2-1; V gene: TRBV11-2; clone size: -; CDR3 protein: ASSWDPMGEQF
J gene: TRBJ2-2; V gene: TRBV6-5; clone size: -; CDR3 protein: ASSYLQANTGELF
J gene: TRBJ1-1; V gene: TRBV29-1; clone size: few; CDR3 protein: SVRTREAF
J gene: TRBJ2-7; V gene: TRBV27; clone size: few; CDR3 protein: ASSRFGYEQY
J gene: TRBJ2-6; V gene: TRBV13; clone size: -; CDR3 protein: ASSLGLRSSGANVLT
J gene: TRBJ2-1; V gene: TRBV2; clone size: few; CDR3 protein: ASRQGVNNEQF
J gene: TRBJ1-1; V gene: TRBV19; clone size: many; CDR3 protein: ASSTHSYTEAF
J gene: TRBJ2-2; V gene: TRBV20-1; clone size: few; CDR3 protein: SASRAGELF
J gene: TRBJ1-1; V gene: TRBV11-2; clone size: -; CDR3 protein: ASSFYRGETEAF
J gene: TRBJ2-7; V gene: TRBV28; clone size: few; CDR3 protein: ASNREGRHEQY
J gene: TRBJ1-5; V gene: TRBV4-2; clone size: -; CDR3 protein: ASSKDYSLQNQPQH
J gene: TRBJ1-5; V gene: TRBV5-1; clone size: few; CDR3 protein: ASSLTGVGNQPQH
J gene: TRBJ2-7; V gene: TRBV28; clone size: few; CDR3 protein: ASSLSRGSSYEQY
J gene: TRBJ2-7; V gene: TRBV6-1; clone size: -; CDR3 protein: ASSFNRASYEQY
J gene: TRBJ2-1; V gene: TRBV6-6; clone size: many; CDR3 protein: ASSYSNYYNEQF
J gene: TRBJ2-1; V gene: TRBV27; clone size: few; CDR3 protein: ASSFFGGRARNEQF
J gene: TRBJ2-1; V gene: TRBV5-8; clone size: many; CDR3 protein: ASTLPGQPYNEQF
J gene: TRBJ2-1; V gene: TRBV28; clone size: few; CDR3 protein: ASSPREGASYNEQF
J gene: TRBJ1-1; V gene: TRBV6-1; clone size: many; CDR3 protein: ASSVLGTEAF
J gene: TRBJ2-1; V gene: TRBV10-1; clone size: once; CDR3 protein: ASSRGDWQF
J gene: TRBJ1-2; V gene: TRBV4-2; clone size: many; CDR3 protein: ASSQDWAGSNYGYT
J gene: TRBJ2-3; V gene: TRBV4-2; clone size: -; CDR3 protein: ASSQDRSSTDTQY
J gene: TRBJ1-5; V gene: TRBV30; clone size: -; CDR3 protein: AWSRTGYSNQPQH
J gene: TRBJ1-4; V gene: TRBV11-2; clone size: -; CDR3 protein: ASSWQGAGEKLF
J gene: TRBJ1-1; V gene: TRBV19; clone size: few; CDR3 protein: ASREQGIAEAF
J gene: TRBJ1-3; V gene: TRBV27; clone size: -; CDR3 protein: ASRQTRGSGNTIY
J gene: TRBJ1-1; V gene: TRBV5-1; clone size: few; CDR3 protein: ASSLDRARNTEAF
J gene: TRBJ2-3; V gene: TRBV11-2; clone size: few; CDR3 protein: ASSLSTRSTDTQY
J gene: TRBJ2-3; V gene: TRBV11-2; clone size: few; CDR3 protein: ASSSEWGETQY
J gene: TRBJ2-1; V gene: TRBV6-6; clone size: many; CDR3 protein: ASGATYNEQF